The 9 T cell receptor beta chains presented below share a single source sample, sequenced in a study of cytomegalovirus exposure and HLA in healthy donors. The PCR ran on 60 Vbeta and 13 Jbeta primers. The protocol was immunoSEQ multiplex PCR, while the TCRdb copy is restricted to in-frame clones and leaves out a portion. The sample includes around 150,000 clones, roughly four fifths of them seen just once. Sequenced: PBMCs. The receptor source for this set is a man in his 60s in good health and CMV-seronegative.

The chain couples TRBV6-1 to TRBJ2-1, with 7 positions matching TRBD1. In germline, CDR1 is MNHNS, CDR2 SASEGT. The V and J ends lost 0 bases and 1 base, in that order; junction bases with no gene match: 3. The CDR3 runs to 16 residues. The CDR3 sequence is CASSEAAGGSYNEQFF. The CDR3 DNA sequence: TGTGCCAGCAGTGAAGCGGCAGGGGGATCCTACAATGAGCAGTTCTTC.

The chain joins TRBV27 to TRBJ1-2, with D hard to call. Looked up from germline, CDR1 is MNHEY and CDR2 is SMNVEV (reference sequence). The CDR3 has 14 residues. Trimming cost V 4 bases and J 7 bases, with 16 bases left between them. The CDR3 nucleotides are TGTGCCAGCAGTTCAAAAACCGACGCGGGTGGCTACACCTTC. Translating it yields CASSSKTDAGGYTF.

The CDR3 bases are TGTGCCAGCAGCTTAGGGAGAACAGGGGCCACCGGGGAGCTGTTTTTT. Its protein is CASSLGRTGATGELFF. The chain joins TRBV11-3 to TRBJ2-2; 7 bases align to TRBD1. Germline V CDR1 and CDR2: SGHNT, YENEEA. This CDR3 has 16 amino acids. Trimming at V came to 1 base and at J to 4 bases, leaving 6 bases not matched to a gene.

A few counts support this clone. The chain employs TRBV19 and TRBJ1-2, with a possible D match to TRBD1 (6 bases). The CDR3 contains 13 residues. Trimming left V 4 bases short and J 3 bases short, with 9 bases between. CDR1 and CDR2 from the germline V gene are LNHDA and SQIVND (reference sequence). CDR3 region: CASSTQGYYGYTF. The CDR3 coding sequence is TGTGCCAGTAGTACCCAGGGGTACTATGGCTACACCTTC.

The chain uses TRBV18 and TRBJ2-7, with 8 positions matching TRBD1. J gave up 4 bases and V 3 bases, and 8 bases lay outside the gene matches. Germline V gene lookup returns CDR1 KGHSH and CDR2 LQKENI. This CDR3 contains 15 residues. The CDR3 sequence is CASSPQPGGGYEQYF. CDR3 DNA sequence: TGTGCCAGCTCACCTCAACCAGGGGGCGGATACGAGCAGTACTTC. Full variable domain (outside the CDR3, taken from reference TRBV18 and TRBJ2-7): NAGVMQNPRHLVRRRGQEARLRCSPMKGHSHVYWYRQLPEEGLKFMVYLQKENIIDESGMPKERFSAEFPKEGPSILRIQQVVRGDSAAYFCASSPQPGGGYEQYFGPGTRLTVT.

CDR3 sequence (DNA): TGTGCCAGTAGCGATCACAGGTCCTACGAGCAGTACTTC. Encoded protein: CASSDHRSYEQYF. The chain is built from TRBV19 and TRBJ2-7; D perhaps matches TRBD1 (5 bases). V lost 6 bases and J 1 base, leaving 10 bases between the germline ends. Per germline, CDR1 LNHDA and CDR2 SQIVND (reference sequence). This CDR3 has 13 residues. Together with reference TRBV19 and TRBJ2-7, the CDR3 gives the full variable domain: DGGITQSPKYLFRKEGQNVTLSCEQNLNHDAMYWYRQDPGQGLRLIYYSQIVNDFQKGDIAEGYSVSREKKESFPLTVTSAQKNPTAFYLCASSDHRSYEQYFGPGTRLTVT.

The chain joins TRBV6-6 to TRBJ1-6; D unclear. CDR1 and CDR2 (germline): MNHNY, SVGAGI (reference sequence). V lost 5 bases and J lost 8, with 13 bases in between. The CDR3 consists of 14 residues. CDR3 residues: CASSMGAVDSPLHF. Here the CDR3 DNA reads TGTGCCAGCAGTATGGGAGCGGTGGATTCACCCCTCCACTTT.

V and J are TRBV7-2 and TRBJ2-3; perhaps TRBD2 as D (6 bases). Deletions cut 5 bases from V and 5 bases from J, with 11 bases between. Per the germline V gene, CDR1 is SGHTA and CDR2 is FQGNSA. CDR3 length equals 13 residues. The CDR3 loop reads CASSPLSGDTQYF. CDR3 in DNA: TGTGCCAGCAGCCCTCTTAGCGGAGATACGCAGTATTTT.

The chain is built from TRBV6-5 and TRBJ2-7; no reliable D call. The germline V and J ends were trimmed by 6 bases and 7 bases, with 19 bases remaining between them. CDR1 MNHEY and CDR2 SVGAGI come from the germline V gene. This CDR3 region has 14 residues. CDR3 region: CASRSVNLLGEQYF. The CDR3, as DNA: TGTGCCAGCAGAAGCGTAAACCTTCTAGGAGAGCAGTACTTC.